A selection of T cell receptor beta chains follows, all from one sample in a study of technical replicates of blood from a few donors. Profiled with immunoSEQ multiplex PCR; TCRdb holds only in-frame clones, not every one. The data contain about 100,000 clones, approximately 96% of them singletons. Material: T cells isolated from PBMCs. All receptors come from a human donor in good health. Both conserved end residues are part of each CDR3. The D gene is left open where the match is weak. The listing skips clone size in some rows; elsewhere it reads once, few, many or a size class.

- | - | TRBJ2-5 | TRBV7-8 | TGTGCCAGCAGCTTACGGGTGGGTCTAGAGACCCAGTACTTC | CASSLRVGLETQYF
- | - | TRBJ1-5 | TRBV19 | TGTGCCAGTACAATGGGGGACTTTAATCAGCCCCAGCATTTT | CASTMGDFNQPQHF
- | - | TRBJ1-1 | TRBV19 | TGTGCCAGTAGTATTATGGCGACAGCTACGGACACTGAAGCTTTCTTT | CASSIMATATDTEAFF
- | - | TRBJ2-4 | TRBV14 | TGTGCCAGCAGCCGCGGGACTCACGACCTAGCCAAAAACATTCAGTACTTC | CASSRGTHDLAKNIQYF
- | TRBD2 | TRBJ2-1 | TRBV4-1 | TGCGCCAGCAGCCCGGGACTAGCGGGGGGCCTACGGAACAATGAGCAGTTCTTC | CASSPGLAGGLRNNEQFF
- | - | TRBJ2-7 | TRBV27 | TGTGCCAGCAGTACCGGGACAACCTACGAGCAGTACTTC | CASSTGTTYEQYF
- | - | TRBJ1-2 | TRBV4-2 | TGTGCCAGCAAGACAGAAACTAACTATGGCTACACCTTC | CASKTETNYGYTF
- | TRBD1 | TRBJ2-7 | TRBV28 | TGTGCCAGCAGGCTTCCGGGACAGGGTTCCTACGAGCAGTACTTC | CASRLPGQGSYEQYF
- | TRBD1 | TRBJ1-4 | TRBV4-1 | TGCGCCAGCAGCCAAGTAGGCAGGGGGCAAAGGGGAAATGAAAAACTGTTTTTT | CASSQVGRGQRGNEKLFF
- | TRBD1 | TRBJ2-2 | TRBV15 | TGTGCCACCTTGGACAGGACGAACACCGGGGAGCTGTTTTTT | CATLDRTNTGELFF
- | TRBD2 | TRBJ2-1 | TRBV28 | TGTGCCAGCAAACTAGCGGGAGTGAACAATGAGCAGTTCTTC | CASKLAGVNNEQFF
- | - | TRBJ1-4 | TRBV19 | TGTGCCAGTAGTATGATGGAGTCAGGGCAGAAACTGTTTTTT | CASSMMESGQKLFF
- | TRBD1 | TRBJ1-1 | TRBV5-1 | TGCGCCAGCAGACAGGGGGGTTATAACACTGAAGCTTTCTTT | CASRQGGYNTEAFF
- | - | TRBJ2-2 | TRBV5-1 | TGCGCCAGTAAAACCGGGATAAACACCGGGGAGCTGTTTTTT | CASKTGINTGELFF
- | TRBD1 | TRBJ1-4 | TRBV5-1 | TGCGCCAGCAGCTGGACACAGGGGCTGGATGAAAAACTGTTTTTT | CASSWTQGLDEKLFF
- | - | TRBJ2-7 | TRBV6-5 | TGTGCCAGCAAATACGGAGGAACCCTCGGCTACGAGCAGTACTTC | CASKYGGTLGYEQYF
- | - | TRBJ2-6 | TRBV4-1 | TGCGCCAGCAGCCAAGTAGGGGGAAAAACACGACTATCTGGGGCCAACGTCCTGACTTTC | CASSQVGGKTRLSGANVLTF
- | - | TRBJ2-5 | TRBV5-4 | TGTGCCAGCAGCTTCACAGGCCAAGAGACCCAGTACTTC | CASSFTGQETQYF
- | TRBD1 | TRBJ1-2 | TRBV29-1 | TGCAGCGACGACAGGGTTGTTGGCTACACCTTC | CSDDRVVGYTF
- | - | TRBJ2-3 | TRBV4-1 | TGCGCCAGCAGCCAAGCCCCCGCAGATACGCAGTATTTT | CASSQAPADTQYF
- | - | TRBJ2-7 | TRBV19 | TGTGCCAGTAGTATTAAGCCCAGGTCCTACGAGCAGTACTTC | CASSIKPRSYEQYF
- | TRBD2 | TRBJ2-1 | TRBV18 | TGTGCCAGCTCACCCGGACTAGCGAATGAGCAGTTCTTC | CASSPGLANEQFF
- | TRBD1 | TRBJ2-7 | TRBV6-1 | TGTGCCAGCAGTGCCCTCTGGGACAGGGGGCTTCTTACCTACGAGCAGTACTTC | CASSALWDRGLLTYEQYF
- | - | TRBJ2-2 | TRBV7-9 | TGTGCCAGCAGCTTAGGGGCCCCGACAGCTCGGACCGGGGAGCTGTTTTTT | CASSLGAPTARTGELFF
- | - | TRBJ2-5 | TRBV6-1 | TGTGCCAGCAGTGAAATCGGGCGGGGGCAAAAACAAGAGACCCAGTACTTC | CASSEIGRGQKQETQYF
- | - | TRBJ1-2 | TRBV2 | TGTGCCAGCAGCGAGGAGGAAGGCTACACCTTC | CASSEEEGYTF
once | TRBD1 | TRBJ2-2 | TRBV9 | TGTGCCAGCAGCGTTAGACAGGGGCCCACCGGGGAGCTGTTTTTT | CASSVRQGPTGELFF
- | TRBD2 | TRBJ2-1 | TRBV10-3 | TGTGCCATCAGGCGGGAGTGGGACAATGAGCAGTTCTTC | CAIRREWDNEQFF
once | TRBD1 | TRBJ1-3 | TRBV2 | TGTGCCAGCACCCGGGACAGGGGTATCTCTGGAAACACCATATATTTT | CASTRDRGISGNTIYF
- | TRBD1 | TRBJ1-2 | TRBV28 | TGTGCCAGCAGTCCGGGACAGGATCCTATGGGCTACACCTTC | CASSPGQDPMGYTF
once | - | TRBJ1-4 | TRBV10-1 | TGCGCCAGCAGTGAGCCCGCTCCGGGGGTCTTTTCCATTCCGCAAAAACTGTTTTTT | CASSEPAPGVFSIPQKLFF
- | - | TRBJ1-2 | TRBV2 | TGTGCCAGCAGTGAAGGGCAGGGATATAACTATGGCTACACCTTC | CASSEGQGYNYGYTF
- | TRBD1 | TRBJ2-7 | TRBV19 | TGTGCCAGTAGCCCTTCAGCCGGGACAGTCGGCTACGAGCAGTACTTC | CASSPSAGTVGYEQYF
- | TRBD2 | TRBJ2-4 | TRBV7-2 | TGTGCCAGCAGCCGCAGAGGGGTAGCGGGCATGGGAGGGGAAAACATTCAGTACTTC | CASSRRGVAGMGGENIQYF
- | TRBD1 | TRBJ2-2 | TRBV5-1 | TGCGCCAGCAGCTTGGGCCCGACAGGGGGGAACACCGGGGAGCTGTTTTTT | CASSLGPTGGNTGELFF
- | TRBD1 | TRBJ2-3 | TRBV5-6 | TGTGCCAGCAGCTGGGACAGGGAAGGAACAGATACGCAGTATTTT | CASSWDREGTDTQYF
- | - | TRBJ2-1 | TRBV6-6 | TGTGCCAGCATGGCTAGCCCCACCTACAATGAGCAGTTCTTC | CASMASPTYNEQFF
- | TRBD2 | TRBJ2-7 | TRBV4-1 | TGCGCCAGCAGCCAAGTTTCTTCATTTCGGGAGCGGGGGAGGTACGAGCAGTACTTC | CASSQVSSFRERGRYEQYF
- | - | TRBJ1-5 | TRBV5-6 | TGTGCCAGCAGCTTGAGGCGCGGGGCTCAGCCCCAGCATTTT | CASSLRRGAQPQHF
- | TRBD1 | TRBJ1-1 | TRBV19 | TGTGCCAGTAGAGAAGACAGGGGGAACACTGAAGCTTTCTTT | CASREDRGNTEAFF
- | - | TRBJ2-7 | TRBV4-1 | TGCGCCAGCAGCCAAGCGGCTAGCGACGGACCCTACGAGCAGTACTTC | CASSQAASDGPYEQYF
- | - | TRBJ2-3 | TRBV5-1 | TGCGCCAGCAGCTTGCTCACAGAAAACACAGATACGCAGTATTTT | CASSLLTENTDTQYF
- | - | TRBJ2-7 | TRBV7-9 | TGTGCCAGCAGCCCCGGCGGAAACGAGCAGTACTTC | CASSPGGNEQYF
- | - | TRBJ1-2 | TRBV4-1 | TGCGCCAGCAGCCAAGGGACACGGGCCACCTCGGTTCGGGGCTACACCTTC | CASSQGTRATSVRGYTF
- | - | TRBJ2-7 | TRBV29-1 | TGCAGCGGTTTTAGGGCAGGGTACGAGCAGTACTTC | CSGFRAGYEQYF
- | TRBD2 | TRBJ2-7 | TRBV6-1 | TGTGCCAGCAACCCGGGACTACGCCTTTCCTACGAGCAGTACTTC | CASNPGLRLSYEQYF
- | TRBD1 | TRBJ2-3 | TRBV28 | TGTGCCAGCAGTTTACTCCGGGACAGGGAATATACAGATACGCAGTATTTT | CASSLLRDREYTDTQYF
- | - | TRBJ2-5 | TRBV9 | TGTGCCAGCAGCGTAGCAGGGCGGGAGACCCAGTACTTC | CASSVAGRETQYF
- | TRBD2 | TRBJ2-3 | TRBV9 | TGTGCCAGCAGCGTAACTAGCGGTCAAAGAGATACGCAGTATTTT | CASSVTSGQRDTQYF
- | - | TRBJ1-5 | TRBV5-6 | TGTGCCAGCAGCTTGACGCCAGGGAGGAATCAGCCCCAGCATTTT | CASSLTPGRNQPQHF
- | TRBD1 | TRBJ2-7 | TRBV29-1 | TGCAGCGTCGGAGGGGGACAGGGATCCTACGAGCAGTACTTC | CSVGGGQGSYEQYF
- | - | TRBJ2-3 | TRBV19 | TGTGCCAGTAGGTTACAGGGTACTAGCACAGATACGCAGTATTTT | CASRLQGTSTDTQYF
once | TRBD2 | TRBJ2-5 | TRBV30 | TGTGCCTGGGGAGTTACTAAGGTAGCGGGGCGCCAAGAGACCCAGTACTTC | CAWGVTKVAGRQETQYF
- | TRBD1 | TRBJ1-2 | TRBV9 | TGTGCCAGCAGCGTAGAGGGACAGGGGCCAGTAGGTGGCTACACCTTC | CASSVEGQGPVGGYTF
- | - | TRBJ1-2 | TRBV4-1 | TGCGCCAGCAGCCAAGCATCCTCCAGGTCGACAGGCCTCGACTATGGCTACACCTTC | CASSQASSRSTGLDYGYTF
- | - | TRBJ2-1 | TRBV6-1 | TGTGCCATCGAGGACTCGACCAATGAGCAGTTCTTC | CAIEDSTNEQFF
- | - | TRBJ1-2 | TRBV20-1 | TGCAGTGGGGGGGTTTCCACCTTC | CSGGVSTF
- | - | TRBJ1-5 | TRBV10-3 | TGTGCCATCAGTGACCCCCTTACGGGTTTCGAGTACCAGCATTTT | CAISDPLTGFEYQHF
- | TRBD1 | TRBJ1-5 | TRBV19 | TGTGCCAGTGTTTCCGGGACAGGGGGCTGGCAGCCCCAGCATTTT | CASVSGTGGWQPQHF